This section outlines one T cell receptor beta chain sequence together with its context. The antigen remains unidentified. This entry belongs to a study of T cells in Graves' hyperthyroidism and ophthalmopathy. TCR beta CDR3 regions were amplified from RNA transcripts. The primer set for the first-round RT-PCR of the TCR CDR3 was HTBI. TCRdb reanalysed the multiplex PCR reads using MiXCR and keeps one entry per CDR3 protein. The sample has approximately 510,000 distinct CDR3 sequences, roughly 45% seen once. This CDR3 is 13 amino acids long. Germline values: CDR1 SQVTM, CDR2 ANQGSEA. Between the trimmed V and J ends, which lost 7 bases and 1 base, there was a span of 14 bases. Study-level results: Appearing also in blood were most of the thyroid clonotypes expanded above 0.001. Ophthalmopathy was told apart from stable hyperthyroidism by a 13 V-J model.

The sequencing sample was made of peripheral blood or thyroid tissue (not recorded which). The sequence was obtained from an adult woman with Graves' disease, either hyperthyroidism or ophthalmopathy (not recorded which). The V and J genes are TRBV29-1 and TRBJ2-7, with TRBD2 as a possible D gene (6 bases). The CDR3 DNA reads TGCAGCGCTCGAGGAGCGGGTTCCTACGAGCAGTACTTC. It specifies CSARGAGSYEQYF.